This T cell receptor beta chain emerged from a study of OX40 agonist ivuxolimab in advanced cancers. In its sample, this clone was seen a few times. Produced via immunoSEQ multiplex PCR; TCRdb's table is partial and in-frame only. Of around 75,000 clones listed, about 89% are singletons. V was cut by 2 bases and J by 2 bases, with 15 bases left in between. The CDR3 runs to 16 residues. Germline V CDR1 and CDR2: SGDLS, YYNGEE. The starting material was CD4+ or CD8+ T cells sorted from blood, obtained in a trial of the OX40 agonist ivuxolimab. This TCR was sampled from an adult with an advanced solid tumor such as melanoma, head and neck, liver or kidney cancer. J is TRBJ2-3 and V is TRBV9, with no clear D. CDR3 DNA sequence: TGTGCCAGCAGCGTCTCGTGGTCAGGTATCACAGATACGCAGTATTTT. Translation gives CASSVSWSGITDTQYF.